A single sample gave rise to the 5 T cell receptor beta chains below, sequenced in a study of shared clonotypes between healthy human individuals. Naive CD8 cells were CD45RO-negative, positively selected for CCR7, excluding terminally differentiated effector memory CD45RA+ cells. TCRdb keeps only in-frame clones here, not all; method: immunoSEQ multiplex PCR. The data show about 2 million clones, with about 94% seen just once and roughly 1% held by the top ten. Material for sequencing was naive CD8+ T cells sorted from blood. Source of these receptors: a man younger than 35 in good health.

This clone appeared a single time. This chain joins TRBV9 and TRBJ2-3; 13 nucleotides match TRBD2. Germline values: CDR1 SGDLS, CDR2 YYNGEE. The V and J ends lost 5 bases and 6 bases, in that order; junction bases with no gene match: 9. The CDR3 consists of 16 residues. CDR3 region: CASSDTTSGGKDTQYF. The CDR3, as DNA: TGTGCCAGCAGTGATACGACTAGCGGGGGGAAGGATACGCAGTATTTT.

The chain employs TRBV7-9 and TRBJ2-3, with 8 bases lining up with TRBD2. CDR1 SEHNR and CDR2 FQNEAQ come from the germline V gene (reference sequence). The V segment lost 5 bases and the J segment 0 bases; nucleotides outside the gene matches: 10. The CDR3 contains 17 residues. The CDR3: CASSPPGGTRSTDTQYF. The CDR3 DNA follows: TGTGCCAGCAGCCCCCCAGGCGGGACTAGGAGCACAGATACGCAGTATTTT.

Note on this clone: Given a much more abundant clone one base away, this may be a read error. The rearrangement uses TRBV7-6 and TRBJ2-7; no reliable D call. The CDR3 is 11 amino acids. The V and J ends lost 4 bases and 3 bases respectively, with 4 bases between them. Germline V gene lookup returns CDR1 SGHVS and CDR2 FNYEAQ. CDR3 nucleotide sequence: TGTGCCAGCAGCTCGAACTACGAGCAGTACTTC. Its protein product is CASSSNYEQYF. The entire variable domain, with the rest obtained from reference TRBV7-6 and TRBJ2-7, is as follows: GAGVSQSPRYKVTKRGQDVALRCDPISGHVSLYWYRQALGQGPEFLTYFNYEAQQDKSGLPNDRFSAERPEGSISTLTIQRTEQRDSAMYRCASSSNYEQYFGPGTRLTVT.

The chain joins TRBV9 to TRBJ1-1; no clear D. CDR1 and CDR2 (germline): SGDLS, YYNGEE. The length of the CDR3 is 15 residues. Trimming removed 0 bases from V and 3 bases from J, with 12 bases in between. The CDR3: CASSVDEGWYTEAFF. CDR3 bases: TGTGCCAGCAGCGTAGATGAAGGGTGGTACACTGAAGCTTTCTTT.

The J gene is TRBJ2-7, the V gene TRBV10-1, with D perhaps TRBD2 (5 bases). This CDR3 has 16 amino acids. V was pared by 1 base and J by 2 bases, with 15 bases between. Per the germline V gene, CDR1 is WNHNN and CDR2 is SYGVQD (reference sequence). The CDR3 DNA reads as TGCGCCAGCAGTGAGTACAGCGAGGGAGAGGCCTACGAGCAGTACTTC. Its translation: CASSEYSEGEAYEQYF.